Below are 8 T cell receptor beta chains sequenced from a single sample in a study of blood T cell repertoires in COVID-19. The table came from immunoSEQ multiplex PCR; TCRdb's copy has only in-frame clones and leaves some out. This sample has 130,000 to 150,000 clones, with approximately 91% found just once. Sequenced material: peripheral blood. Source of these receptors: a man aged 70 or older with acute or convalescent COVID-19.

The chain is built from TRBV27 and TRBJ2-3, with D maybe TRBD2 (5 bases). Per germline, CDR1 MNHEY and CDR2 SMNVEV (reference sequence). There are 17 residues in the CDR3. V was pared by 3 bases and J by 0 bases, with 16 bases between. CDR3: CASSFLPGFRSTDTQYF. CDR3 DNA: TGTGCCAGCAGTTTTCTCCCGGGATTCCGGAGCACAGATACGCAGTATTTT.

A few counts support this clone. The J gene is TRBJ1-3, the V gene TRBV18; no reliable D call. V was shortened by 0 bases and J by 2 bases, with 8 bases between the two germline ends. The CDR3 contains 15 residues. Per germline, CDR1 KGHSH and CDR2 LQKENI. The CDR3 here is CASSPPHGTGNTIYF. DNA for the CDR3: TGTGCCAGCTCACCACCGCACGGGACTGGAAACACCATATATTTT.

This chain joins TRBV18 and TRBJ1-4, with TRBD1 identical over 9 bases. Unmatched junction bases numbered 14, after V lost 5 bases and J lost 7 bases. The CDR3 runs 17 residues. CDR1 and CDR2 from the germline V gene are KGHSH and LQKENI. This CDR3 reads CASSSRTPTGGVEKLFF. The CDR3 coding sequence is TGTGCCAGCTCATCCCGAACACCGACAGGGGGGGTTGAAAAACTGTTTTTT.

CDR3 residues: CASLRDGGRSEQFF. The DNA for the CDR3 is TGTGCCAGTCTAAGGGACGGGGGGAGGAGTGAGCAGTTCTTC. This chain links TRBV25-1 with TRBJ2-1; TRBD2 aligns across 7 bases. Germline values: CDR1 MGHDK, CDR2 SYGVNS. The CDR3 has 14 residues. J lost 9 bases, V lost 9 bases, and 14 bases had no gene match. The full variable domain, rest sourced from reference TRBV25-1 and TRBJ2-1, is EADIYQTPRYLVIGTGKKITLECSQTMGHDKMYWYQQDPGMELHLIHYSYGVNSTEKGDLSSESTVSRIRTEHFPLTLESARPSHTSQYLCASLRDGGRSEQFFGPGTRLTVL.

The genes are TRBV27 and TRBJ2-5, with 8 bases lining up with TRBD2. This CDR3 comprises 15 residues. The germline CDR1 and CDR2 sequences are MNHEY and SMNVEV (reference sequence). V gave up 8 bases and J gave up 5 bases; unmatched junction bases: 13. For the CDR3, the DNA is TGTGCCAGCCGAAGAGTCGGGAGGGCCGAGGAGACCCAGTACTTC. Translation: CASRRVGRAEETQYF.

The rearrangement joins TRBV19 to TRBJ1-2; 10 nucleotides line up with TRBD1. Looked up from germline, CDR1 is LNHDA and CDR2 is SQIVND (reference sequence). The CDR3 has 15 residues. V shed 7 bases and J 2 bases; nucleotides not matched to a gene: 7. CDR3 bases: TGTGCCAGTACCCAAAGGGGACAGGGGAACTATGGCTACACCTTC. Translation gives CASTQRGQGNYGYTF. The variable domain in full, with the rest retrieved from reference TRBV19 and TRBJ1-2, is DGGITQSPKYLFRKEGQNVTLSCEQNLNHDAMYWYRQDPGQGLRLIYYSQIVNDFQKGDIAEGYSVSREKKESFPLTVTSAQKNPTAFYLCASTQRGQGNYGYTFGSGTRLTVV.

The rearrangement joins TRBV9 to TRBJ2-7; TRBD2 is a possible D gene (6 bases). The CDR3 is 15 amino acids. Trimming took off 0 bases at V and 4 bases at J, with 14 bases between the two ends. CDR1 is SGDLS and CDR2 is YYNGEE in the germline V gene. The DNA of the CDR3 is TGTGCCAGCAGCGTAGACGGGAGCCTCCTATACGAGCAGTACTTC. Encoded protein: CASSVDGSLLYEQYF.

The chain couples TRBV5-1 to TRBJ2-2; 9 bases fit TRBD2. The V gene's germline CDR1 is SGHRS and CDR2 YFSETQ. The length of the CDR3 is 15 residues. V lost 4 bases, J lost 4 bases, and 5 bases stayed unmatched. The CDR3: CASSGLAGVTGELFF. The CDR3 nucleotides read TGCGCCAGCAGCGGATTAGCGGGGGTCACCGGGGAGCTGTTTTTT.